This TCR beta chain was documented in a study of pediatric ulcerative colitis. Rectal tissue came from one to two pinch biopsies taken at colonoscopy. Study observations and caveats: Total lymphocyte DNA, not sorted subsets, was the template.

CDR3 length: 14 amino acids. The V end was cut by 4 bases, the J end by 7 bases, with 14 bases between. Per germline, CDR1 SGHNT and CDR2 YYREEE (reference sequence). TCRdb's table, derived via immunoSEQ multiplex PCR, lists solely in-frame clones and lacks some. This sample has fewer than 12,000 clones, with 75% to 85% found just once. This clone was seen a few times. The antigen remains undetermined. The sample consisted of gut tissue. The rearrangement uses TRBV5-4 and TRBJ2-2; D is possibly TRBD1 (6 bases). The sequence came from a girl aged 10-17 years who was a control in a study of pediatric ulcerative colitis. The CDR3: CASSPGPTGGELFF. As DNA, the CDR3 is TGTGCCAGCAGCCCCGGTCCGACAGGCGGGGAGCTGTTTTTT.